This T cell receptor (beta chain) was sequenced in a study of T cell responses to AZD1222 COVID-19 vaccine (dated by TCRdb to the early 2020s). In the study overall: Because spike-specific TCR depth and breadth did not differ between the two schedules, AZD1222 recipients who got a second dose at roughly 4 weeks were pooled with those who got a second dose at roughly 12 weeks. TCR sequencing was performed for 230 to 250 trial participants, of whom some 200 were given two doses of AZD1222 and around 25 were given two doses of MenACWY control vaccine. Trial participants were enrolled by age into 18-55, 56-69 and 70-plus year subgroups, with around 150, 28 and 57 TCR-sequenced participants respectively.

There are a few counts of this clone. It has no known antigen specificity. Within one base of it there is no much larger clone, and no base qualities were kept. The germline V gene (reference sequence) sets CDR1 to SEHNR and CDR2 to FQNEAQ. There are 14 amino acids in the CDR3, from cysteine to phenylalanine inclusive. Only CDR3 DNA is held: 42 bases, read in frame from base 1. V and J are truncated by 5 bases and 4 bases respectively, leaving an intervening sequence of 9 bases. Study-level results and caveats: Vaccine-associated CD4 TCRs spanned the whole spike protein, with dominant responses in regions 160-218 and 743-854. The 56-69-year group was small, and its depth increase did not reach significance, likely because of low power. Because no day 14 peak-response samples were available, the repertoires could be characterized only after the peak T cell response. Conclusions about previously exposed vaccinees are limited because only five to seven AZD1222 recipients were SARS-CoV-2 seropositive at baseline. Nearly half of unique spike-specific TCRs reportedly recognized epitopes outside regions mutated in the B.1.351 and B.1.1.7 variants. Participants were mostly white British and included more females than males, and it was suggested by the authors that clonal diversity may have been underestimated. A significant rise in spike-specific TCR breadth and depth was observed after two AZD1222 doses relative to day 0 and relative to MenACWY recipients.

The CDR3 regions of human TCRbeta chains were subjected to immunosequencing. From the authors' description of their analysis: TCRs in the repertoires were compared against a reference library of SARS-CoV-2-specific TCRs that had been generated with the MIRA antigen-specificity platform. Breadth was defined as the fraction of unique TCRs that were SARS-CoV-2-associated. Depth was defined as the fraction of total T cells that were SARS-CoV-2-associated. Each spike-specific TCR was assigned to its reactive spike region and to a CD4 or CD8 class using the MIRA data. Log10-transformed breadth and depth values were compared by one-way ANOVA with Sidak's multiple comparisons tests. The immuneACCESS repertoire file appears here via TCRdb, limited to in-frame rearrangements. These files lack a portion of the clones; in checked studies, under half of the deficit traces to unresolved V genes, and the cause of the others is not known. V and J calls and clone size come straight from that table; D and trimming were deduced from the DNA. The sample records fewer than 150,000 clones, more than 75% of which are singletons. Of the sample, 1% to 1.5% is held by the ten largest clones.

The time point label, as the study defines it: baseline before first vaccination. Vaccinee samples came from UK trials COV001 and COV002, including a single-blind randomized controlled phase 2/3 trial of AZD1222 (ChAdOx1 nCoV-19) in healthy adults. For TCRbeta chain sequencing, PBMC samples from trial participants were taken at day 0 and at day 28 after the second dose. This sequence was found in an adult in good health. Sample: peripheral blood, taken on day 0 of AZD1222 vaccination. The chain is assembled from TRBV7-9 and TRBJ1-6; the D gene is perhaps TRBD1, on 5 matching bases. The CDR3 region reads CASSVRGYNSPLHF. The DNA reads TGTGCCAGCAGCGTAAGGGGTTATAATTCACCCCTCCACTTT.